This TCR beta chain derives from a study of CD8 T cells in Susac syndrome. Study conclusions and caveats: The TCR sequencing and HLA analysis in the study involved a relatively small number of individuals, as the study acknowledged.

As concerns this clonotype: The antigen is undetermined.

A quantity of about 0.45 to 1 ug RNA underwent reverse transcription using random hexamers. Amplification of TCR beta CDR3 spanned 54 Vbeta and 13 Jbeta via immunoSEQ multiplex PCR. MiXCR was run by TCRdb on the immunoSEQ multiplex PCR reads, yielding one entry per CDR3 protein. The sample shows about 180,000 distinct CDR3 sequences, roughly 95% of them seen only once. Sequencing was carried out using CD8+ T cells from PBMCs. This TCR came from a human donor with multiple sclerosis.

DNA of the CDR3: TGTGCCAGCTCACCATCTGCCCTAAACAGGGCTTCAGGATGGACCGGGGAGCTGTTTTTT. Its protein product is CASSPSALNRASGWTGELFF. This chain connects TRBV18 to TRBJ2-2; maybe TRBD1 (6 bases). The CDR3 is 20 residues long. V lost 2 bases and J lost 5, with 27 bases in between. Germline V gene lookup returns CDR1 KGHSH and CDR2 LQKENI.